Below, 2 T cell receptor beta chains from the same sample are listed, as sequenced in a study of chemoradiotherapy in HPV16-positive cancers. The assay was immunoSEQ multiplex PCR, and TCRdb's table has in-frame clones only and misses some. The table lists about 4,100 clones, approximately 84% of them singletons, with roughly 18% in the top ten. The sample was tumor tissue, taken from a patient who underwent chemoradiotherapy. The origin of the receptors is a human donor with HPV-associated anogenital cancer.

The chain's CDR3 is CASSPSGGGTEAFF. CDR3 in DNA: TGTGCCAGCTCACCTTCGGGGGGCGGAACTGAAGCTTTCTTT. The chain joins TRBV18 to TRBJ1-1; tentatively, D is TRBD1 (6 bases). Deletions cut 3 bases from V and 5 bases from J, with 13 bases between. The CDR3 runs to 14 residues. CDR1 is KGHSH and CDR2 is LQKENI in the germline V gene.

The chain recombines TRBV29-1 with TRBJ2-2, with D perhaps TRBD2 (7 bases). This CDR3 is built from 15 residues. Deletions cut 7 bases from V and 4 bases from J, with 19 bases between. The V gene's germline CDR1 is SQVTM and CDR2 ANQGSEA. This CDR3 is CSAGGQRGVTGELFF. For the CDR3, the DNA is TGCAGCGCTGGGGGCCAGCGGGGCGTCACCGGGGAGCTGTTTTTT.